This T cell receptor beta chain derives from a study of T cell responses to AZD1222 COVID-19 vaccine. Study-level points and caveats: Baseline serology detected seropositivity in only 6 or 7 AZD1222 recipients. Following two doses of AZD1222, Spike-specific TCR breadth and depth rose.

Sequencing used immunoSEQ multiplex PCR; TCRdb keeps in-frame clones, though not all of them. The table shows approximately 110,000 clones, with about 91% occurring only once. A word on this clone: No antigen is known for it.

Source: peripheral blood, taken on day 0 of AZD1222 vaccination. The clonotype comes from an adult in good health.

The CDR3 nucleotides are TGTGCCAGCAGCTTGGGGGAACAGAGCTCCTATAATTCACCCCTCCACTTT. This gives the protein CASSLGEQSSYNSPLHF. This rearrangement joins TRBV5-8 to TRBJ1-6; no clear D. Germline lookup yields CDR1 SGHTS and CDR2 YDEGEE. Trimming left V 0 bases short and J 0 bases short, with 10 bases between. The CDR3 loop spans 17 amino acids.